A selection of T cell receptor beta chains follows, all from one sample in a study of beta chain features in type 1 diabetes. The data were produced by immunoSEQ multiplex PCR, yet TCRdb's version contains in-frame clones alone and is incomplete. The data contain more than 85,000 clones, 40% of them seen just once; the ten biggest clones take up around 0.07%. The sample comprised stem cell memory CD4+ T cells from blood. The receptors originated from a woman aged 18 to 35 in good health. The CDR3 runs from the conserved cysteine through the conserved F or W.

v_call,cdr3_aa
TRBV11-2,CASRAVRSSYNEQFF
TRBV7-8,CASSFGDTQYF
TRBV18,CATGSGRTNNEQFF
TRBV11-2,CASRPRSSPYNEQFF
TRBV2,CASSEWLAGEQYF
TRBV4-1,CASSPMGVAGGGEQFF
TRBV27,CASSQDRVDTEAFF
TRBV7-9,CASSLAVRSYGYTF
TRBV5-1,CASSLDGGNYNEQFF
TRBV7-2,CASRPPGHQANVLTF
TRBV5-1,CASRTQGLAGNGEQYF
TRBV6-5,CASSYGQGGETQYF
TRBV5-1,CASSLAVLAEQYF
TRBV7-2,CASGTTVNTEAFF
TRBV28,CASSTTGTGIYNEQFF
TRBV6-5,CASSYTGGTAEAFF
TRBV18,CASSPSGANTGELFF
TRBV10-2,CASRAEEYNEQFF
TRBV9,CASSARLAVSTDTQYF
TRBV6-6,CASSPHGTFFYEQYF
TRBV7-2,CATRQGDWAYEQYF
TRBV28,CASSPPRGRITDTQYF
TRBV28,CASSLDRGRNEQYF
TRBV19,CASDKGDRGTGELFF
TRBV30,CAWSATRTGRISNQPQHF
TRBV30,CAWNTGFRGANVLTF
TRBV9,CASSVVYYEQFF
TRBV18,CASSPPEDTQYF
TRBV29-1,CSVEGTSGNYEQYF
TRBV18,CASSRLAGVANEQFF
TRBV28,CASIMDRVGTEAFF
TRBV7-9,CASSVTGNTEAFF
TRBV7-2,CASSPSGVYNEQFF
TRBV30,CAWSRDTYSPLHF
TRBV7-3,CASSPTSSGSTDTQYF
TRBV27,CASSQQGSYGYTF
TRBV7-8,CASSLLPGMALAQHF
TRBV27,CASSLSIRGNYGYTF
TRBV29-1,CSASAAGGRTDTQYF
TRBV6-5,CATKEGGGVYNEQFF
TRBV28,CASSLLPGVNIQYF
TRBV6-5,CASSYLVGVEKLFF
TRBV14,CASSRRWAPEQYF
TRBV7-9,CASSPGQGPYEQYF
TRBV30,CASKRDSSYNEQFF
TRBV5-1,CASSPRTGANTEAFF
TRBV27,CASSLPRSSGGTDTQYF
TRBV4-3,CASSQVAAGGWNEQYF
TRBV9,CASSVNSYEQYF
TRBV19,CASSNRLAASYNEQFF
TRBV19,CASRRSVSSYNEQFF
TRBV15,CATSGHQGFQPQHF
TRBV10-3,CATGTSVQTDTQYF